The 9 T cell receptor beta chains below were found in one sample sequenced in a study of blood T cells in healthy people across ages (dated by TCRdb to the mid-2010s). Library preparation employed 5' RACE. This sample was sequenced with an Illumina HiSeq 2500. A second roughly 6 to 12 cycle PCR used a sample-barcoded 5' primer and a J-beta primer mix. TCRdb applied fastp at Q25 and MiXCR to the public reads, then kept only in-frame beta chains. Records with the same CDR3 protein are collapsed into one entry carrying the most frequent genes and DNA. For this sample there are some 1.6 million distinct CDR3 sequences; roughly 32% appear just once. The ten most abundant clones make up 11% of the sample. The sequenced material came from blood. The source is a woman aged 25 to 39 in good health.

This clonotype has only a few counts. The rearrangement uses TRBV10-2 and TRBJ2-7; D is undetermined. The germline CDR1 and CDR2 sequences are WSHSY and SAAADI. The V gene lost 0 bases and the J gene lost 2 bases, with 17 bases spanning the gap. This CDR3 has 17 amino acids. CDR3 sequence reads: CASSESSGGTRTYEQYF. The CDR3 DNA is TGCGCCAGCAGTGAGTCGAGTGGCGGAACCCGTACCTACGAGCAGTACTTC.

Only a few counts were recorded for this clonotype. The CDR3: CAWSLGNNSPLHF. The CDR3 DNA is TGTGCCTGGAGTCTGGGGAATAATTCACCCCTCCACTTT. The chain carries TRBV30 and TRBJ1-6; D is undetermined. The germline V gene encodes CDR1 GTSNPN and CDR2 SVGIG (reference sequence). The CDR3 is made up of 13 amino acids. V was pared by 2 bases and J by 5 bases, with 7 bases between.

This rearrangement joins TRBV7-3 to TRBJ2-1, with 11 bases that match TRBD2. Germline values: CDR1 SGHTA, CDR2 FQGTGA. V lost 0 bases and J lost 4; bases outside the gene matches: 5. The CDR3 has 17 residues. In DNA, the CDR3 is TGTGCCAGCAGCTTAACTAGCGGGAGGGCCTTTTACAATGAGCAGTTCTTC. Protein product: CASSLTSGRAFYNEQFF.

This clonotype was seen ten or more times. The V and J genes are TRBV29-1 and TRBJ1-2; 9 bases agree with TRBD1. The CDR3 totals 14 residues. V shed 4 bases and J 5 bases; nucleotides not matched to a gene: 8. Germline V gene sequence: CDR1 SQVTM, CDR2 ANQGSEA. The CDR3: CSVGDRGKGYGYTF. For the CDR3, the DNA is TGCAGCGTTGGCGACAGGGGGAAGGGGTATGGCTACACCTTC.

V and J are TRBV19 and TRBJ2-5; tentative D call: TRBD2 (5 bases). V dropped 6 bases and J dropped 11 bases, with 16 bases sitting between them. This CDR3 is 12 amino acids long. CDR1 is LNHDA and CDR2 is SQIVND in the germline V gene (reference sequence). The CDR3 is CASSGRGAKQYF. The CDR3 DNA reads TGTGCCAGTAGCGGCCGGGGAGCTAAGCAGTACTTC.

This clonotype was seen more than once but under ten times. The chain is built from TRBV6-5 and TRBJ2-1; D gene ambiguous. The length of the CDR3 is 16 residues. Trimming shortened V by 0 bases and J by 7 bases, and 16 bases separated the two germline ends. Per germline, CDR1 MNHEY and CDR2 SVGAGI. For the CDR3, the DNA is TGTGCCAGCAGTTACTCGACGGGTGGGGTATCGAATGAGCAGTTCTTC. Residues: CASSYSTGGVSNEQFF.

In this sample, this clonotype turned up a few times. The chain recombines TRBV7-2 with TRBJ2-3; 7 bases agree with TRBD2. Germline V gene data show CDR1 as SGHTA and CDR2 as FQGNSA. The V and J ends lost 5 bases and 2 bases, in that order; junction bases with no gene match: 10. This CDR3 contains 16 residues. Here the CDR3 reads CASSPRAGRPTDTQYF. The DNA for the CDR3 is TGTGCCAGCAGCCCACGAGCGGGGAGACCCACAGATACGCAGTATTTT.

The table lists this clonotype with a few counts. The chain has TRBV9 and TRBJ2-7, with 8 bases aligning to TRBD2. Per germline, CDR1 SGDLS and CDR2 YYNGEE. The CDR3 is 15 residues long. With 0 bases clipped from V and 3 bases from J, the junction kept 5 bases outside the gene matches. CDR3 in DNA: TGTGCCAGCAGCGTAGGAGGACGGGAGGGCTACGAGCAGTACTTC. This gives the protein CASSVGGREGYEQYF.

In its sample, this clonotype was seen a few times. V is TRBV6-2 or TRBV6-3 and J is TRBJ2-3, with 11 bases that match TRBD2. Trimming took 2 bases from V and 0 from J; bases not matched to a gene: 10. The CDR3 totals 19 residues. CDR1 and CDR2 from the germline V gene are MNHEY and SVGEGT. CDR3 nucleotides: TGTGCCAGCAGTTACCCACTAGCGGGGGAGTCCACTAGCACAGATACGCAGTATTTT. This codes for CASSYPLAGESTSTDTQYF.